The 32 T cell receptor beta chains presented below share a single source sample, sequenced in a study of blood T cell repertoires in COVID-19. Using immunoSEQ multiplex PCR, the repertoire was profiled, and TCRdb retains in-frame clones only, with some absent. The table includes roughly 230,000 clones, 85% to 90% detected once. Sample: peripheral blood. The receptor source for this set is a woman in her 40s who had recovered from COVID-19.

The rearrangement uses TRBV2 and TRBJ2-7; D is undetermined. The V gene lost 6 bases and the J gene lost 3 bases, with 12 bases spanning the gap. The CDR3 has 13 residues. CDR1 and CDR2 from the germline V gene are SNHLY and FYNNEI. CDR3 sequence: CASSLRPVYEQYV. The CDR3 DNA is TGTGCCAGCAGCCTACGTCCCGTCTACGAGCAGTACGTC.

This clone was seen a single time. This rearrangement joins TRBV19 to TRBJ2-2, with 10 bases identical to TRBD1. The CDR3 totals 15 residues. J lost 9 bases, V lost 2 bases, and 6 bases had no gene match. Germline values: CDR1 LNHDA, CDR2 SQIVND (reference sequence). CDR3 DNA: TGTGCCAGTAGTATACCGGGACAGGGGTACAGGGAGCTGTTTTTT. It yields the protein CASSIPGQGYRELFF.

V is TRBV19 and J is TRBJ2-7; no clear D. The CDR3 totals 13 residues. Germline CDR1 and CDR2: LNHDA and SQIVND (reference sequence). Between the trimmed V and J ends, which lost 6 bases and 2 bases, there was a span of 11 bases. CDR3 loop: CASRREEPYEQYV. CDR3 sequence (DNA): TGTGCCAGTAGGCGCGAAGAACCCTACGAGCAGTACGTC.

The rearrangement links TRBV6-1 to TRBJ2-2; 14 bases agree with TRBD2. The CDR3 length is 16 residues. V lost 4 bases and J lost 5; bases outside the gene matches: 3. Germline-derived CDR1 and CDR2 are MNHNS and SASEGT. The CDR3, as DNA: TGTGCCAGCAGTGCCAGACTAGCGGGGGGGACCGGGGAGCTGTTTTTT. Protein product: CASSARLAGGTGELFF.

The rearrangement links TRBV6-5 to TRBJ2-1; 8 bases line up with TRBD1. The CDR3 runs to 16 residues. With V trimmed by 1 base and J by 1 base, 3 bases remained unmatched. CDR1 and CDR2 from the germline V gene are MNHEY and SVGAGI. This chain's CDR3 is CASSYYRGWSYNEQFF. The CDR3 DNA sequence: TGTGCCAGCAGTTACTACAGGGGGTGGTCCTACAATGAGCAGTTCTTC.

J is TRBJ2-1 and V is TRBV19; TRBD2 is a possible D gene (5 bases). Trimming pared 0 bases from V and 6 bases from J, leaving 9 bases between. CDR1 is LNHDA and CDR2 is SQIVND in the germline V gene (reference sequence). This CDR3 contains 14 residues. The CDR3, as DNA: TGTGCCAGTAGTATAGATCGGGATAGCAATGAGCAGTTCTTC. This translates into CASSIDRDSNEQFF.

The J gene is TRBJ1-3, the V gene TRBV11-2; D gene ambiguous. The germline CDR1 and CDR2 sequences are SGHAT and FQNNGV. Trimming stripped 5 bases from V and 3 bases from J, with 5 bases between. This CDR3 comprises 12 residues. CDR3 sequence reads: CASSHSGNTIYF. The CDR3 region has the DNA TGTGCCAGCAGCCATAGTGGAAACACCATATATTTT.

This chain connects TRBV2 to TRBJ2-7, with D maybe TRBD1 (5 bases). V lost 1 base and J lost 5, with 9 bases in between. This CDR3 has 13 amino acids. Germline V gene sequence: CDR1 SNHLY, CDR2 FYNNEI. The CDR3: CASSEGQSDEQYF. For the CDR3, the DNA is TGTGCCAGCAGTGAAGGACAGTCGGACGAGCAGTACTTC.

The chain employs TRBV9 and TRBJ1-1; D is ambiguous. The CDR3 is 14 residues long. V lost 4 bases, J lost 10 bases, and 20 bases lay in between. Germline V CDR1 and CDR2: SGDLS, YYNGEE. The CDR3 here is CASSKSGSMIGAFF. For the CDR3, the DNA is TGTGCCAGCAGCAAATCAGGTAGTATGATTGGAGCTTTCTTT.

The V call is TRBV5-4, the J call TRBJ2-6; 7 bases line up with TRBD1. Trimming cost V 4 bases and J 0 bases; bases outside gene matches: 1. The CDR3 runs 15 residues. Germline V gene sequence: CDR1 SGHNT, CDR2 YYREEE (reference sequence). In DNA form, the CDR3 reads TGTGCCAGCAGCAGACAGGGCTCTGGGGCCAACGTCCTGACTTTC. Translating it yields CASSRQGSGANVLTF.

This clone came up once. CDR3 in amino acids: CASSPDSVKGYTF. DNA of the CDR3: TGTGCCAGCAGTCCAGACAGCGTGAAAGGCTACACCTTC. The chain employs TRBV27 and TRBJ1-2; TRBD1 might be the D (5 bases). In germline, CDR1 is MNHEY, CDR2 SMNVEV (reference sequence). V was cut by 5 bases and J by 8 bases, with 15 bases left in between. This CDR3 is 13 amino acids long.

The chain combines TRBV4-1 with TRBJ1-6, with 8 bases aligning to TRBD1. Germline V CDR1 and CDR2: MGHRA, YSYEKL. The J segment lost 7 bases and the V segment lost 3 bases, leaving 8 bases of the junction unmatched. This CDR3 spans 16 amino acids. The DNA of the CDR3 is TGCGCCAGCAGCCACTCACCGGACAGGGTAAATTCACCCCTCCACTTT. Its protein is CASSHSPDRVNSPLHF.

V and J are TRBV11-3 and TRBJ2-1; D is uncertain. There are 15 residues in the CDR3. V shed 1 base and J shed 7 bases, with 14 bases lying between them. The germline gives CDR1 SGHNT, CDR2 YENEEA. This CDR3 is CASSLGFSGQNEQFF. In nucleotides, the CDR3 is TGTGCCAGCAGCTTAGGATTTTCTGGCCAGAATGAGCAGTTCTTC. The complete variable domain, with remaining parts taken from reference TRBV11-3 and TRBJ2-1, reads EAGVVQSPRYKIIEKKQPVAFWCNPISGHNTLYWYLQNLGQGPELLIRYENEEAVDDSQLPKDRFSAERLKGVDSTLKIQPAELGDSAVYLCASSLGFSGQNEQFFGPGTRLTVL.

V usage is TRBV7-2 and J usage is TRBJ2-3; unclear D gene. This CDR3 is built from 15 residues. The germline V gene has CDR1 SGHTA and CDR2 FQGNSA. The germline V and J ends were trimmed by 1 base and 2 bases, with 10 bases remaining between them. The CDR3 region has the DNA TGTGCCAGCAGCTTAGAAAGCGACCTCACAGATACGCAGTATTTT. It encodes CASSLESDLTDTQYF.

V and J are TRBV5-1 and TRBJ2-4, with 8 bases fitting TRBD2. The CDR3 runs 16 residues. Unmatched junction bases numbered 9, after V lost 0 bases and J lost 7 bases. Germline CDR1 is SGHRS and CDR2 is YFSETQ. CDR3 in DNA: TGCGCCAGCAGCTTGGCCCCAGCGGGAGTTGGGAACATTCAGTACTTC. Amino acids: CASSLAPAGVGNIQYF.

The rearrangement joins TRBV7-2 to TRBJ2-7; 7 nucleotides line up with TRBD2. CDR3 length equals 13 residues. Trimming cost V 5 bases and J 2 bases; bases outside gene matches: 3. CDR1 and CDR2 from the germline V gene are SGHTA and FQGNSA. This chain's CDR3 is CASSPGRAYEQYV. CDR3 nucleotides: TGTGCCAGCAGCCCAGGGAGGGCCTACGAGCAGTACGTC.

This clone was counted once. CDR3 amino acids: CATSKGAAGKETQYF. CDR3 nucleotides: TGTGCCACTTCAAAGGGGGCAGCGGGCAAAGAGACCCAGTACTTC. The rearrangement uses TRBV6-5 and TRBJ2-5, with D possibly being TRBD1 (7 bases). The CDR3 loop spans 15 amino acids. Per the germline V gene, CDR1 is MNHEY and CDR2 is SVGAGI. V lost 10 bases and J 3 bases, leaving 21 bases between the germline ends.

CDR3 nucleotide sequence: TGCGCCAGCAGCTACCAGACAGGGAACACTGAAGCTTTCTTT. This encodes CASSYQTGNTEAFF. J is TRBJ1-1 and V is TRBV5-1; tentatively, D is TRBD1 (6 bases). CDR3 size: 14 residues. Germline values: CDR1 SGHRS, CDR2 YFSETQ. V lost 3 bases and J 1 base, leaving 10 bases between the germline ends. The full variable domain, in which reference TRBV5-1 and TRBJ1-1 provide the parts outside the CDR3, is KAGVTQTPRYLIKTRGQQVTLSCSPISGHRSVSWYQQTPGQGLQFLFEYFSETQRNKGNFPGRFSGRQFSNSRSEMNVSTLELGDSALYLCASSYQTGNTEAFFGQGTRLTVV.

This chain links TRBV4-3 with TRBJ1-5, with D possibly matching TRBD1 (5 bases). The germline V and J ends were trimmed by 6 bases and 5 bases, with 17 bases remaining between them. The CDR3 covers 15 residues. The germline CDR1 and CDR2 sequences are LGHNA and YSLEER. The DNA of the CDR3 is TGCGCCAGCAGTGGGGAAATGGGACTAGATCAGCCCCAGCATTTT. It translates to CASSGEMGLDQPQHF.

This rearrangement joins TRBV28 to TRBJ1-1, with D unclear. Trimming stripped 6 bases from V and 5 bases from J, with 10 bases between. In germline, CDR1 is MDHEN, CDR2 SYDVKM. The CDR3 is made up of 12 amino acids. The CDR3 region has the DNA TGTGCCAGCAGCCTGGCATGGACTGAAGCTTTCTTT. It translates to CASSLAWTEAFF.

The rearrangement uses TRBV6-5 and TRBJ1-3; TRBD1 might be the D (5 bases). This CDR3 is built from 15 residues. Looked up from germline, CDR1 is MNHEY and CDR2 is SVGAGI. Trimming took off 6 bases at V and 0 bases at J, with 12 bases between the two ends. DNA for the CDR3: TGTGCCAGCAGGATGGGGGGAAGCTCTGGAAACACCATATATTTT. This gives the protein CASRMGGSSGNTIYF.

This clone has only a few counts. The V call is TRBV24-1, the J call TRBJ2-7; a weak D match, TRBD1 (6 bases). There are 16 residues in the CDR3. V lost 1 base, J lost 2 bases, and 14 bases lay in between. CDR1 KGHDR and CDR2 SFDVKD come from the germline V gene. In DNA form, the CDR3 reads TGTGCCACCAGTGATTTAGATGGGGGCACGACCTACGAGCAGTACGTC. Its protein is CATSDLDGGTTYEQYV.

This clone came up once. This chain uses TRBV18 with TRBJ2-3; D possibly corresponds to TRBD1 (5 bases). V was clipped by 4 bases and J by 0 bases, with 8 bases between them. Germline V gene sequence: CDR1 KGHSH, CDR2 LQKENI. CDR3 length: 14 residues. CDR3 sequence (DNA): TGTGCCAGCTCACAAGGGGATAGCACAGATACGCAGTATTTT. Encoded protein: CASSQGDSTDTQYF.

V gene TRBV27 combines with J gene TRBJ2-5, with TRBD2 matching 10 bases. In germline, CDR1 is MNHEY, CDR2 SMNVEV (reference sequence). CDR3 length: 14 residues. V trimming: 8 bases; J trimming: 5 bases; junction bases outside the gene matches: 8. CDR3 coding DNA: TGTGCCAGCGGGCCACTAGCGGGGTGGGAGACCCAGTACTTC. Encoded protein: CASGPLAGWETQYF.

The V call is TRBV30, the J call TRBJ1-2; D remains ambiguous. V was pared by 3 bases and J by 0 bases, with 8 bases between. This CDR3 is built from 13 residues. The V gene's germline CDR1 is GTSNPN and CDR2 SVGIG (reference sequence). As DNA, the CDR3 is TGTGCCTGGAGCCCCGGGACTAACTATGGCTACACCTTC. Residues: CAWSPGTNYGYTF.

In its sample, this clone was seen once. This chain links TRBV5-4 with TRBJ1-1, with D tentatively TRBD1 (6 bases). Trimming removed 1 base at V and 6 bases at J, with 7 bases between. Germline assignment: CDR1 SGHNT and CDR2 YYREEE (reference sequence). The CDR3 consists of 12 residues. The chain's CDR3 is CASSLQGPEAFF. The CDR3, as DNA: TGTGCCAGCAGCTTGCAGGGGCCTGAAGCTTTCTTT.

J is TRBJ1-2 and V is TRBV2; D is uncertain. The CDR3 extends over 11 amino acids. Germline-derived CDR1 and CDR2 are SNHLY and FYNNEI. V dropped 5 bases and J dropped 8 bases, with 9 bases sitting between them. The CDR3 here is CASSRTGGYTF. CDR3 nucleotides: TGTGCCAGCAGTAGGACTGGCGGCTACACCTTC.

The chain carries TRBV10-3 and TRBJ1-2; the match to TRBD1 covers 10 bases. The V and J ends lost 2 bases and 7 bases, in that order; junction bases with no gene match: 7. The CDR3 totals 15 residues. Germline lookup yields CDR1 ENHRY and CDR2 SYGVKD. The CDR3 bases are TGTGCCATCAGTGAGCCCGGGACAGGGGACGGTGGCTACACCTTC. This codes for CAISEPGTGDGGYTF.

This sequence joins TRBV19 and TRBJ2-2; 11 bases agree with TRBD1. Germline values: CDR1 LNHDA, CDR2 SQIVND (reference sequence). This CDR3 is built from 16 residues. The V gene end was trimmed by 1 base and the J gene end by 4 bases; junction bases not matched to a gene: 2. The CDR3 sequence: CASSIVGTGGTGELFF. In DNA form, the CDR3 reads TGTGCCAGTAGTATAGTTGGGACAGGGGGCACCGGGGAGCTGTTTTTT.

The CDR3 sequence is CASSPRGTSGPKRGANVLTF. In DNA, the CDR3 is TGTGCCAGCAGCCCCCGGGGGACTAGCGGACCCAAACGGGGGGCCAACGTCCTGACTTTC. The chain uses TRBV6-6 and TRBJ2-6, with 11 bases fitting TRBD2. The CDR3 is 20 amino acids. Germline assignment: CDR1 MNHNY and CDR2 SVGAGI (reference sequence). The junction had 17 bases not matched to a gene; V was cut back by 6 bases and J by 4 bases.

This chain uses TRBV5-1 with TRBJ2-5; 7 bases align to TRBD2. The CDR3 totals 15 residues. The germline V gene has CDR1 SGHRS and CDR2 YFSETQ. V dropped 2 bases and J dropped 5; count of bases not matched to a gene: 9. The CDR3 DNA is TGCGCCAGCAGCTTCCTTAGACTAGCAGGGGAGACCCAGTACTTC. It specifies CASSFLRLAGETQYF.

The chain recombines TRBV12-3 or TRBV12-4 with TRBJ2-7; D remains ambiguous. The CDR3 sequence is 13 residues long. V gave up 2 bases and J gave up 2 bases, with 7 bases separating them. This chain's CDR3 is CASSLLSAYEQYF. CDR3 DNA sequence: TGTGCCAGCAGTTTACTCAGCGCCTACGAGCAGTACTTC.